This passage covers 25 T cell receptor beta chains from one sample sequenced in a study of cytomegalovirus exposure and HLA in healthy donors. PCR amplification relied on 60 Vbeta primers (plus 13 Jbeta primers). Produced via immunoSEQ multiplex PCR; TCRdb's table is partial and in-frame only. The table gives some 34,000 clones; the top ten clones make up around 4.8% of it. Sequenced sample: PBMCs. The receptor source for this set is a woman aged 40 to 55 in good health and CMV-seropositive.

The rearrangement uses TRBV11-2 and TRBJ1-1; D call uncertain. The CDR3 runs 11 residues. The germline gives CDR1 SGHAT, CDR2 FQNNGV. Trimming left V 3 bases short and J 5 bases short, with 4 bases between. This CDR3 is CASSLYTEAFF. CDR3 nucleotide sequence: TGTGCCAGCAGCTTGTATACTGAAGCTTTCTTT.

The gene calls are TRBV11-2 and TRBJ1-4; perhaps TRBD1 as D (6 bases). The germline V and J ends were trimmed by 1 base and 6 bases, with 18 bases remaining between them. The CDR3 is 17 residues long. In germline, CDR1 is SGHAT, CDR2 FQNNGV. CDR3 residues: CASSLGPGRGDYEKLFF. The DNA for the CDR3 is TGTGCCAGCAGCTTAGGGCCGGGCAGGGGCGATTATGAAAAACTGTTTTTT.

V usage is TRBV19 and J usage is TRBJ2-1, with TRBD2 identical over 7 bases. Germline V gene sequence: CDR1 LNHDA, CDR2 SQIVND (reference sequence). The CDR3 extends over 15 amino acids. V gave up 3 bases and J gave up 2 bases; unmatched junction bases: 4. In DNA, the CDR3 is TGTGCCAGTAGTATCCTAGCGGAAGCCTACAATGAGCAGTTCTTC. Translated, it gives CASSILAEAYNEQFF.

The chain carries TRBV7-9 and TRBJ1-2; TRBD1 is a possible D gene (5 bases). The germline V gene has CDR1 SEHNR and CDR2 FQNEAQ (reference sequence). The length of the CDR3 is 15 residues. The ends were cut back, 1 base at V and 6 bases at J, with 15 bases in the middle. The CDR3 DNA reads as TGTGCCAGCAGCTTAGAAAGGCGGGGCGCTAATGGCTACACCTTC. Amino acid sequence: CASSLERRGANGYTF.

The CDR3 nucleotides read TGTGCCAGCAGAAAGGACAGGGGGCGAGTAACTGAAGCTTTCTTT. Amino acid sequence: CASRKDRGRVTEAFF. This rearrangement joins TRBV5-4 to TRBJ1-1; TRBD1 agrees at 11 bases. The ends lost 5 bases at V and 5 bases at J; junction bases unmatched: 8. From germline, CDR1 is SGHNT and CDR2 YYREEE (reference sequence). The CDR3 is 15 residues long. The full variable domain, in which reference TRBV5-4 and TRBJ1-1 provide the parts outside the CDR3, is ETGVTQSPTHLIKTRGQQVTLRCSSQSGHNTVSWYQQALGQGPQFIFQYYREEENGRGNFPPRFSGLQFPNYSSELNVNALELDDSALYLCASRKDRGRVTEAFFGQGTRLTVV.

The rearrangement links TRBV30 to TRBJ1-3, with a tentative D call TRBD1 (5 bases). The CDR3 has 15 amino acids. CDR1 is GTSNPN and CDR2 is SVGIG in the germline V gene (reference sequence). V was cut by 2 bases and J by 0 bases, with 11 bases left in between. CDR3 in DNA: TGTGCCTGGAGTTCCCTCGGGGGCTCTGGAAACACCATATATTTT. It translates to CAWSSLGGSGNTIYF.

V and J are TRBV7-9 and TRBJ2-5, with a tentative D call TRBD1 (5 bases). The CDR3 is 14 residues long. With 4 bases removed from V and 5 bases from J, the gap between germline ends came to 14 bases. Germline V gene data show CDR1 as SEHNR and CDR2 as FQNEAQ (reference sequence). CDR3 in DNA: TGTGCCAGCAGCTCCGGCATGGGGCCGGAGACCCAGTACTTC. Translating it yields CASSSGMGPETQYF.

The chain is built from TRBV27 and TRBJ2-7, with 11 nucleotides matching TRBD2. The CDR3 has 15 amino acids. The V segment lost 6 bases and the J segment 6 bases; nucleotides outside the gene matches: 10. Germline values: CDR1 MNHEY, CDR2 SMNVEV (reference sequence). CDR3 bases: TGTGCCAGCAGCCGCACTAGCGGGAGCTCCGCCGAGCAGTACTTC. Its protein product is CASSRTSGSSAEQYF.

This chain joins TRBV4-2 and TRBJ1-2; D is ambiguous. The CDR3 has 13 residues. The ends were cut back, 0 bases at V and 7 bases at J, with 9 bases in the middle. Germline V gene data show CDR1 as LGHNA and CDR2 as YNFKEQ. This CDR3 is CASSQDIRAGYTF. CDR3 nucleotide sequence: TGTGCCAGCAGCCAAGATATACGAGCTGGCTACACCTTC.

The chain links TRBV20-1 to TRBJ2-7, with D unresolved. CDR3 size: 11 residues. V lost 6 bases and J 6 bases, leaving 12 bases between the germline ends. Germline V gives CDR1 DFQATT, CDR2 SNEGSKA (reference sequence). The CDR3 loop reads CSATTPLEQYF. CDR3 nucleotide sequence: TGCAGTGCAACTACACCTCTCGAGCAGTACTTC.

This chain connects TRBV2 to TRBJ1-2; 8 bases are shared with TRBD1. In germline, CDR1 is SNHLY, CDR2 FYNNEI. V was pared by 5 bases and J by 2 bases, with 10 bases of the junction left unmatched. The CDR3 is made up of 16 amino acids. The CDR3: CASSYRTGSPNYGYTF. CDR3 in DNA: TGTGCCAGCAGTTATAGGACAGGGTCCCCCAACTATGGCTACACCTTC.

CDR3 residues: CASRKRGSDYGYTF. The CDR3 DNA sequence: TGTGCCAGCAGAAAAAGGGGGTCCGACTATGGCTACACCTTC. The chain links TRBV5-8 to TRBJ1-2; a weak D match, TRBD1 (6 bases). Germline V lookup: CDR1 SGHTS, CDR2 YDEGEE. The CDR3 is 14 amino acids. V gave up 5 bases and J gave up 3 bases, with 14 bases separating them.

This chain joins TRBV7-2 and TRBJ2-5, with 9 bases that match TRBD1. The trim removed 5 bases at V and 2 bases at J, leaving 3 bases unmatched. Germline loops: CDR1 SGHTA, CDR2 FQGNSA. This CDR3 contains 14 residues. The CDR3 sequence is CASSPDRGQETQYF. The CDR3 region has the DNA TGTGCCAGCAGCCCAGACAGGGGGCAAGAGACCCAGTACTTC.

This chain joins TRBV30 and TRBJ1-5; 12 nucleotides line up with TRBD1. CDR3 length: 16 residues. The junction had 10 bases not matched to a gene; V was cut back by 3 bases and J by 7 bases. The V gene's germline CDR1 is GTSNPN and CDR2 SVGIG (reference sequence). The CDR3 loop reads CAWSDNPGQGAQPQHF. In DNA, the CDR3 is TGTGCCTGGAGCGATAATCCGGGACAGGGGGCCCAGCCCCAGCATTTT.

The chain recombines TRBV19 with TRBJ1-5; TRBD1 matches 9 bases. J gave up 5 bases and V 7 bases, and 6 bases lay outside the gene matches. This CDR3 is 14 amino acids long. Per germline, CDR1 LNHDA and CDR2 SQIVND (reference sequence). The CDR3 DNA is TGTGCCAGTACGGGACAGGGCTTTTATCAGCCCCAGCATTTT. It encodes CASTGQGFYQPQHF.

V gene TRBV5-5 combines with J gene TRBJ2-3, with D possibly being TRBD2 (6 bases). Trimming stripped 3 bases from V and 5 bases from J, with 16 bases between. The germline CDR1 and CDR2 sequences are SGHKS and YYEKEE (reference sequence). This CDR3 comprises 15 residues. The CDR3 region is CASSWDLSSRDTQYF. CDR3 DNA sequence: TGTGCCAGCAGCTGGGACTTATCCTCTCGAGATACGCAGTATTTT.

The V gene is TRBV30, the J gene TRBJ2-6; weak D call: TRBD2 (5 bases). Trimming stripped 1 base from V and 2 bases from J, with 12 bases between. The CDR3 is 16 amino acids. In germline, CDR1 is GTSNPN, CDR2 SVGIG (reference sequence). The CDR3 DNA sequence: TGTGCCTGGAGTGCCCAACGGCGGGCTGGGGCCAACGTCCTGACTTTC. Its protein product is CAWSAQRRAGANVLTF.

The chain employs TRBV9 and TRBJ2-7, with D maybe TRBD2 (6 bases). The V gene lost 3 bases and the J gene lost 4 bases, with 14 bases spanning the gap. The CDR3 is 14 amino acids. Germline V gene lookup returns CDR1 SGDLS and CDR2 YYNGEE. This CDR3 reads CASSGGDEGYEQYF. The CDR3 nucleotides read TGTGCCAGCAGCGGGGGGGACGAAGGGTACGAGCAGTACTTC.

The chain recombines TRBV6-5 with TRBJ2-2; possibly TRBD1 for D (6 bases). The CDR3 runs to 13 residues. Germline CDR1 MNHEY, CDR2 SVGAGI. V dropped 6 bases and J dropped 5 bases, with 10 bases sitting between them. The CDR3 region has the DNA TGTGCCAGCAGCAGGGGCGGGACCGGGGAGCTGTTTTTT. This encodes CASSRGGTGELFF.

The CDR3 sequence: CASSQGGLLRTLSTEAFF. DNA of the CDR3: TGTGCCAGCAGCCAAGGCGGGCTCCTTCGGACCCTGAGCACTGAAGCTTTCTTT. The chain carries TRBV4-2 and TRBJ1-1, with D uncertain. Germline V gene data show CDR1 as LGHNA and CDR2 as YNFKEQ. CDR3 length: 18 residues. Between the trimmed V and J ends, which lost 1 base and 4 bases, there was a span of 22 bases.

The chain uses TRBV18 and TRBJ1-1; 7 bases match TRBD1. The germline CDR1 and CDR2 sequences are KGHSH and LQKENI. CDR3 length equals 15 residues. With 2 bases clipped from V and 5 bases from J, the junction kept 8 bases outside the gene matches. The chain's CDR3 is CASSPAVTGFTEAFF. In nucleotides, the CDR3 is TGTGCCAGCTCACCAGCGGTGACAGGGTTTACTGAAGCTTTCTTT.

The V call is TRBV29-1, the J call TRBJ2-7; perhaps TRBD1 as D (6 bases). The CDR3 extends over 13 amino acids. The germline gives CDR1 SQVTM, CDR2 ANQGSEA. Trimming left V 4 bases short and J 3 bases short, with 13 bases between. The CDR3 loop is CSVVSGEYYEQYF. DNA of the CDR3: TGCAGCGTTGTTTCAGGGGAATACTACGAGCAGTACTTC.

The V and J genes are TRBV15 and TRBJ1-5; D remains unclear. Germline V gives CDR1 LNHNV, CDR2 YYDKDF (reference sequence). Between the trimmed V and J ends, which lost 0 bases and 6 bases, there was a span of 6 bases. The length of the CDR3 is 13 residues. This CDR3 is CATSRDPGQPQHF. CDR3 nucleotides: TGTGCCACCAGCAGAGATCCCGGTCAGCCCCAGCATTTT.

The V and J genes are TRBV7-2 and TRBJ1-5, with 8 nucleotides matching TRBD1. CDR3 size: 15 residues. V was pared by 5 bases and J by 7 bases, with 10 bases of the junction left unmatched. Per germline, CDR1 SGHTA and CDR2 FQGNSA. The CDR3 spells CASSPRTGWEQPQHF. The CDR3 DNA reads TGTGCCAGCAGCCCCCGGACAGGGTGGGAACAGCCCCAGCATTTT.

The chain is built from TRBV5-4 and TRBJ2-5, with D perhaps TRBD2 (7 bases). V lost 5 bases to trimming and J lost 1 base, with 12 bases between them. This CDR3 comprises 14 residues. In germline, CDR1 is SGHNT, CDR2 YYREEE (reference sequence). The CDR3 DNA sequence: TGTGCCAGCAGGGGGGGGCAGTTCCAAGAGACCCAGTACTTC. It encodes CASRGGQFQETQYF.